This is a list of T cell receptor beta chains from one sample in a study of identical twins. TCRdb itself ran the 5' RACE reads through MiXCR, one entry per CDR3 protein. The table includes approximately 210,000 distinct CDR3 sequences, under 8.5% detected once. These sequences were also reported in another study, on T cells expressing NK-cell markers.

Input material: CD8+ T cells sorted from blood. The receptors were sampled from a woman aged 18-35 years in good health. The CDR3 runs from the conserved cysteine through the conserved F or W. A D gene is named only where the DNA matches it firmly. Not every row has a clone size; where given, it reads once, few, many or a size class.

clone size	V gene	J gene	D gene	CDR3 DNA	CDR3 protein
many	TRBV6-1	TRBJ2-1	TRBD2	TGTGCCAGCACCAAGGGCAGCGGGGGGGGCAATGAGCAGTTCTTC	CASTKGSGGGNEQFF
many	TRBV27	TRBJ2-4	TRBD1	TGTGCCAGCAGTCCCAGGGGGCTCGGGAACATTCAGTACTTC	CASSPRGLGNIQYF
few	TRBV9	TRBJ2-6	TRBD1	TGTGCCAGCAGCCTTCCATCGGGACAGATCTCTGGGGCCAACGTCCTGACTTTC	CASSLPSGQISGANVLTF
.	TRBV7-2	TRBJ2-6	.	TGTGCCAGCAGCACGTTTGGGACGTCTGGGGCCAACGTCCTGACTTTC	CASSTFGTSGANVLTF
.	TRBV20-1	TRBJ2-1	TRBD2	TGCAGTGCTCCCCCCCTGCGGGAGCTAGATGAGCAGTTCTTC	CSAPPLRELDEQFF
many	TRBV6-2/TRBV6-3	TRBJ2-1	.	TGTGCCAGCAGTTACGAAGCCCGGAAACGGGAGCGTTACAATGAGCAGTTCTTC	CASSYEARKRERYNEQFF
few	TRBV27	TRBJ1-4	.	TGTGCCAGCAGGATAGGGGGAGAAAAACTGTTTTTT	CASRIGGEKLFF
few	TRBV9	TRBJ1-5	.	TGTGCCAGCAGCACCGCAGGGGCGAATCAGCCCCAGCATTTT	CASSTAGANQPQHF
few	TRBV9	TRBJ1-5	.	TGTGCCAGCAGCCGGGGAGGAGCGCATCAGCCCCAGCATTTT	CASSRGGAHQPQHF
.	TRBV14	TRBJ2-1	TRBD1	TGTGCCAGCAGCCAATGGACAGGGGGTCTAGGGGGCGAGTTCTTC	CASSQWTGGLGGEFF
.	TRBV7-9	TRBJ2-7	.	TGTGCCAGCAGTCGATCAACTCCTTGGACCGCGACCTACGAGCAGTACTTC	CASSRSTPWTATYEQYF
.	TRBV6-1	TRBJ2-1	TRBD2	TGTGCCAGCGGAGAGACTAGCGGGAGTAGTGGGAGCTCCTACAATGAGCAGTTCTTC	CASGETSGSSGSSYNEQFF
many	TRBV25-1	TRBJ1-1	.	TGTGCCAGCAGTGCGAAAGCTGAAGCTTTCTTT	CASSAKAEAFF
few	TRBV7-8	TRBJ2-1	TRBD2	TGTGCCAGCAGCTTAGTAGCGGGACTAGCGGGAGGGCCCCACAATGAGCAGTTCTTC	CASSLVAGLAGGPHNEQFF
.	TRBV20-1	TRBJ2-1	TRBD2	TGCAGTGCTAGAGATGGCGGGAGGGCCGTTAATGAGCAGTTCTTC	CSARDGGRAVNEQFF
many	TRBV7-9	TRBJ2-1	.	TGTGCCAGCAGGGGCGGGGCCGCCAATGAGCAGTTCTTC	CASRGGAANEQFF
many	TRBV7-6	TRBJ2-1	TRBD2	TGTGCCAGCAGCTTCAGTCAGGCGGGAGTGAATGAGCAGTTCTTC	CASSFSQAGVNEQFF
many	TRBV5-5	TRBJ2-3	TRBD1	TGTGCCAGCAGAGAGACAGGGGTGTCAGATACGCAGTATTTT	CASRETGVSDTQYF
.	TRBV6-1	TRBJ2-5	.	TGTGCCAGCAGCCCCCAGCGAGGGAGTACAGAGACCCAGTACTTC	CASSPQRGSTETQYF